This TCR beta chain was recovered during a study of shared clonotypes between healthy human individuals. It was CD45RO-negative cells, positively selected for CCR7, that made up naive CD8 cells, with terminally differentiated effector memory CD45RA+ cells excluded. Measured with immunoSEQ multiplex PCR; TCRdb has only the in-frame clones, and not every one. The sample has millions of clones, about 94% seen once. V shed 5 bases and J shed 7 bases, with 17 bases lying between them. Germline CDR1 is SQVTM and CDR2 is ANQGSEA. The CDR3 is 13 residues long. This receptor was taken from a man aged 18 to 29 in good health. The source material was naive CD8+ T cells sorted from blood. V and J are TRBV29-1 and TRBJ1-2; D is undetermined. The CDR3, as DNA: TGCAGCGTTAAATCTATGGGGATTGGTGGCTACACCTTC. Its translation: CSVKSMGIGGYTF. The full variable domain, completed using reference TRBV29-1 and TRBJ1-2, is SAVISQKPSRDICQRGTSLTIQCQVDSQVTMMFWYRQQPGQSLTLIATANQGSEATYESGFVIDKFPISRPNLTFSTLTVSNMSPEDSSIYLCSVKSMGIGGYTFGSGTRLTVV.